These 5 T cell receptor gamma chains share one sample of origin, sequenced in a study of γδ T cells in repeated Plasmodium falciparum infection. TCRdb applied CATT to the multiplex PCR reads for clone calling. The sample has around 27,000 gamma-chain clones, approximately 1.5% seen once; the top ten hold 19%. Gammadelta T cells were flow-sorted from PBMC into Vgamma9/Vdelta2+ and Vdelta2-negative populations for bulk analysis. The sequenced sample was gamma-delta T cells from blood. The receptors derive from a pool of human donors (malaria-infected and uninfected, not separated).

On this clone: This probably arose from a read error, given a far larger clone one base away. Additional DNA sequences in this sample encode the identical CDR3. The V segment is TRGV9, and no J call was made. This CDR3 is 17 amino acids long. Germline CDR1 is GITISATS and CDR2 is ISYDGTV (reference sequence). CDR3 in DNA: TGTGCCTTGTGGGACCCCGCAGCAGAGTTGGGCAAAAAAATCAAAGTATTT. It codes for CALWDPAAELGKKIKVF.

This clone was recorded many times. The chain recombines TRGV8 with TRGJ1 or TRGJ2. CDR3 length: 9 amino acids. Losses at the gene ends were 10 bases for V and 15 bases for J; bases not matched to a gene: 12. Germline V CDR1 and CDR2: VENAVY, YDSYNSRV. The CDR3 region has the DNA TGTGCCACGTTTTTTACCGGACTCTTT. Protein sequence: CATFFTGLF.

This clone showed up many times. Since a far larger clone is one base different, this is likely a read error. Other DNA variants within this sample encode the same CDR3. No J gene call was made, and the V gene is TRGV9. Germline V gene data show CDR1 as GITISATS and CDR2 as ISYDGTV (reference sequence). The CDR3 is 15 residues long. CDR3 loop: CALWEAGLGKKIKVF. The CDR3, as DNA: TGTGCCTTGTGGGAGGCGGGGCTGGGCAAAAAAATCAAGGTATTC.

With regard to this clone: This likely stems from a read error, as it lies one base from a far larger clone. Other DNA sequences of this sample code for an identical CDR3. CDR3 nucleotide sequence: TGTGCTACCTGGGACGGGCAAAGTTATAAGAAACTCTTT. This translates into CATWDGQSYKKLF. This sequence joins TRGV2 and TRGJ1 or TRGJ2. TCRdb carries no J gene annotation; the J gene was assigned here by matching the DNA with germline. Germline V gives CDR1 EGSNGY, CDR2 YDSYNSKV. The CDR3 length is 13 residues.

Worth noting for this clone: Translating this DNA gives a protein that differs at residue 7 from the TCRdb one, which belongs to a much larger clone; a read error is likely, and the protein shown is this translation. The chain uses TRGV4 and TRGJ1 or TRGJ2. TCRdb records no J gene; here it was assigned by comparing the DNA to germline. The V gene's germline CDR1 is EGSTGY and CDR2 YDSYTSSV. The CDR3 is 13 residues long. J gave up 7 bases and V 0 bases, and 6 bases lay outside the gene matches. DNA for the CDR3: TGTGCCACCTGGGATGGGACACTCTATAAGAAACTCTTT. The encoded protein is CATWDGTLYKKLF.